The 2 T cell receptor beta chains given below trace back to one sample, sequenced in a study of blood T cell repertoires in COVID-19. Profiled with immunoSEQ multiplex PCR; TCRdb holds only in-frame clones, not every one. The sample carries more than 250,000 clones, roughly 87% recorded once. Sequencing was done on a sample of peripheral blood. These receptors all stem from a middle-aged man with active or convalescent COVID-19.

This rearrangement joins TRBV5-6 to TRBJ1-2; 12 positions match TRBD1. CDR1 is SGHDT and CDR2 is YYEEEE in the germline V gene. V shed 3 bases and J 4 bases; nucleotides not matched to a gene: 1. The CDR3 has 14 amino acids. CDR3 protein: CASSSGQGAYGYTF. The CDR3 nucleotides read TGTGCCAGCAGCTCGGGACAGGGGGCCTATGGCTACACCTTC.

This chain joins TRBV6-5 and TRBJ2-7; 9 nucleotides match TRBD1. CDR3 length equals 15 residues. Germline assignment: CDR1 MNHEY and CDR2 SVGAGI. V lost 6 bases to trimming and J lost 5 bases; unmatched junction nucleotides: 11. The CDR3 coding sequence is TGTGCCAGCAGGGGAGTGGGGACAGGGCTCCACGAGCAGTACTTC. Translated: CASRGVGTGLHEQYF.